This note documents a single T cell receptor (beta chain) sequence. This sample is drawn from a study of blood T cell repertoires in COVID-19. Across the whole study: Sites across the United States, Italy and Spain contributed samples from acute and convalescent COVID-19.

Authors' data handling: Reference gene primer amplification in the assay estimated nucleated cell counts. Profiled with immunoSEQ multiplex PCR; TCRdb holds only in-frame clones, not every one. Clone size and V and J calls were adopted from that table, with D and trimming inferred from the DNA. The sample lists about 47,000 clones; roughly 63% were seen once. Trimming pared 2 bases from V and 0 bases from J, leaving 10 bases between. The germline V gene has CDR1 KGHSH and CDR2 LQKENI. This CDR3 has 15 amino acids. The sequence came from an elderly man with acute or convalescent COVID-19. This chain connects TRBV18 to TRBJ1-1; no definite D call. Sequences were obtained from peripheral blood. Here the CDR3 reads CASSPSRRVNTEAFF. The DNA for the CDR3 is TGTGCCAGCTCACCATCAAGACGGGTGAACACTGAAGCTTTCTTT.